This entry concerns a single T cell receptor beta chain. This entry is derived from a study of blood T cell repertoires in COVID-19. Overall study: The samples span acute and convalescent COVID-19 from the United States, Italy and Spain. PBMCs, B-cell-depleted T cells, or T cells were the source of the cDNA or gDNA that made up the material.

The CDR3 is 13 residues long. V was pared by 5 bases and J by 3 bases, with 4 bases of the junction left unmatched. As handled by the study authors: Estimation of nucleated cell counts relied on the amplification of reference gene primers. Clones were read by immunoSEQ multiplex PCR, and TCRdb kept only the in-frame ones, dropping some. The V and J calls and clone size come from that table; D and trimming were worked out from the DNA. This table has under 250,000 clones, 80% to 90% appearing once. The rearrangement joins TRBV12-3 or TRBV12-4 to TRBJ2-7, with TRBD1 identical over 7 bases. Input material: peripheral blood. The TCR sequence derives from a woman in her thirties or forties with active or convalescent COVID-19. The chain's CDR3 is CASSPPGGYEQYF. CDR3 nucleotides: TGTGCCAGCAGTCCGCCAGGGGGCTACGAGCAGTACTTC.